These 15 T cell receptor beta chains came from one sample sequenced in a study of cytomegalovirus exposure and HLA in healthy donors. The study ran its PCR with 60 Vbeta and 13 Jbeta primers. The data were produced by immunoSEQ multiplex PCR, yet TCRdb's version contains in-frame clones alone and is incomplete. The profile shows about 120,000 clones, 50% to 80% of them singletons. Sequenced: PBMCs. These TCRs come from a woman aged 40 to 50 in good health and CMV-seropositive.

V and J are TRBV12-5 and TRBJ1-4; D uncertain. The V gene's germline CDR1 is LGHNT and CDR2 FRNRAP. Between the trimmed V and J ends, which lost 5 bases and 8 bases, there was a span of 18 bases. There are 15 residues in the CDR3. CDR3: CASGPSRVGGEKLFF. CDR3 nucleotide sequence: TGTGCTAGTGGTCCCTCAAGGGTTGGAGGAGAAAAACTGTTTTTT.

This clone showed up just a few times. CDR3 sequence (DNA): TGCGCCAGCAGCTTCAGACAGGGGGAGTCCGGGGAGCTGTTTTTT. This gives the protein CASSFRQGESGELFF. The chain couples TRBV5-1 to TRBJ2-2; 9 bases are shared with TRBD1. From germline, CDR1 is SGHRS and CDR2 YFSETQ. Trimming took 2 bases from V and 6 from J; bases not matched to a gene: 5. CDR3 length equals 15 residues.

This chain uses TRBV28 with TRBJ1-2, with D possibly being TRBD1 (5 bases). Trimming pared 2 bases from V and 4 bases from J, leaving 5 bases between. Germline CDR1 MDHEN, CDR2 SYDVKM. The CDR3 runs 12 residues. The CDR3 here is CASSLDSYGYTF. The CDR3 DNA reads as TGTGCCAGCAGTTTAGACAGCTATGGCTACACCTTC.

CDR3: CASSEDRGKDEQYF. The CDR3 DNA is TGCGCCAGCAGCGAAGACAGGGGGAAGGACGAGCAGTACTTC. The chain is built from TRBV5-1 and TRBJ2-7; TRBD1 aligns across 9 bases. The J segment lost 5 bases and the V segment lost 4 bases, leaving 7 bases of the junction unmatched. Per germline, CDR1 SGHRS and CDR2 YFSETQ. There are 14 residues in the CDR3.

The genes are TRBV7-9 and TRBJ1-1; 10 bases match TRBD1. Germline V gene sequence: CDR1 SEHNR, CDR2 FQNEAQ (reference sequence). The CDR3 runs 16 residues. Trimming took 3 bases from V and 4 from J; bases not matched to a gene: 8. The CDR3 coding sequence is TGTGCCAGCAGCTTCGCCGGGACAGGGGCGTTCACTGAAGCTTTCTTT. Its translation: CASSFAGTGAFTEAFF.

This clone was counted a single time. This chain joins TRBV7-6 and TRBJ2-1, with TRBD2 identical over 8 bases. Trimming took 2 bases from V and 5 from J; bases not matched to a gene: 8. Germline V gene lookup returns CDR1 SGHVS and CDR2 FNYEAQ. The CDR3 length is 16 residues. The CDR3 DNA reads as TGTGCCAGCAGCTTATGGGAAGCGGGAGAGCACAATGAGCAGTTCTTC. Encoded protein: CASSLWEAGEHNEQFF. Combining the CDR3 with reference TRBV7-6 and TRBJ2-1 gives the whole variable domain GAGVSQSPRYKVTKRGQDVALRCDPISGHVSLYWYRQALGQGPEFLTYFNYEAQQDKSGLPNDRFSAERPEGSISTLTIQRTEQRDSAMYRCASSLWEAGEHNEQFFGPGTRLTVL.

This chain joins TRBV12-2 and TRBJ1-5. TRBV12-2 is a known pseudogene. This CDR3 has 18 amino acids. The DNA of the CDR3 is TGTGCAAGTCGCCCAGGCGGGGACCGTTACTCTTACAATCAGCCCCAGCATTTT. Translation: CASRPGGDRYSYNQPQHF.

This chain joins TRBV30 and TRBJ1-2; 9 bases fit TRBD1. The CDR3 has 13 amino acids. Trimming removed 3 bases from V and 8 bases from J; junction bases left unmatched: 7. The germline V gene encodes CDR1 GTSNPN and CDR2 SVGIG (reference sequence). CDR3 sequence (DNA): TGTGCCTGGAGGACAGGGGGACTGGTAGGCTACACCTTC. Encoded protein: CAWRTGGLVGYTF.

This chain connects TRBV5-4 to TRBJ1-1, with 11 bases that match TRBD1. This CDR3 has 15 amino acids. V shed 4 bases, J shed 1 base, and the junction held 3 bases outside the gene matches. Germline V lookup: CDR1 SGHNT, CDR2 YYREEE (reference sequence). For the CDR3, the DNA is TGTGCCAGCAGCCCAGGACAGGGGGCGAACACTGAAGCTTTCTTT. Its protein is CASSPGQGANTEAFF.

This clone occurred a few times. The genes are TRBV5-4 and TRBJ1-1; no definite D call. The CDR3 has 14 residues. CDR1 and CDR2 from the germline V gene are SGHNT and YYREEE (reference sequence). With 0 bases removed from V and 11 bases from J, the gap between germline ends came to 17 bases. The CDR3 protein is CASSLAVLQIAAFF. The DNA of the CDR3 is TGTGCCAGCAGCTTGGCGGTTCTACAGATCGCGGCTTTCTTT.

V usage is TRBV7-2 and J usage is TRBJ2-5; perhaps TRBD1 as D (6 bases). Deletions cut 5 bases from V and 5 bases from J, with 15 bases between. Germline values: CDR1 SGHTA, CDR2 FQGNSA. This CDR3 is 14 amino acids long. CDR3 in DNA: TGTGCCAGCAGCCGCCGTTGGGGGCTGGAGACCCAGTACTTC. This sequence encodes CASSRRWGLETQYF.

The genes are TRBV4-1 and TRBJ1-1; no definite D call. Trimming shortened V by 0 bases and J by 3 bases, and 17 bases separated the two germline ends. There are 17 residues in the CDR3. Germline CDR1 is MGHRA and CDR2 is YSYEKL. The CDR3 nucleotides read TGCGCCAGCAGCCAAGAGTACTTAACCAAGAGGGACACTGAAGCTTTCTTT. Amino acid sequence: CASSQEYLTKRDTEAFF.

The genes are TRBV6-5 and TRBJ2-7; tentative D call: TRBD1 (6 bases). From germline, CDR1 is MNHEY and CDR2 SVGAGI. The CDR3 loop spans 13 amino acids. The V and J ends lost 2 bases and 1 base respectively, with 6 bases between them. CDR3 amino acids: CASSYGQSYEQYF. In nucleotides, the CDR3 is TGTGCCAGCAGTTACGGACAGTCCTACGAGCAGTACTTC.

V gene TRBV9 combines with J gene TRBJ2-7; 8 bases align to TRBD2. Trimming took 0 bases from V and 2 from J; bases not matched to a gene: 13. The CDR3 is made up of 18 amino acids. Germline CDR1 SGDLS, CDR2 YYNGEE. CDR3 in amino acids: CASSVGAPREDPPYEQYF. For the CDR3, the DNA is TGTGCCAGCAGCGTAGGGGCCCCGCGGGAGGACCCTCCCTACGAGCAGTACTTC.

In its sample, this clone was seen a few times. V gene TRBV28 combines with J gene TRBJ1-4; 9 nucleotides match TRBD1. The ends lost 3 bases at V and 7 bases at J; junction bases unmatched: 3. CDR3 length equals 14 residues. Looked up from germline, CDR1 is MDHEN and CDR2 is SYDVKM. CDR3 sequence: CASSFADRGEKLFF. CDR3 nucleotides: TGTGCCAGCAGTTTCGCGGACAGGGGTGAAAAACTGTTTTTT.